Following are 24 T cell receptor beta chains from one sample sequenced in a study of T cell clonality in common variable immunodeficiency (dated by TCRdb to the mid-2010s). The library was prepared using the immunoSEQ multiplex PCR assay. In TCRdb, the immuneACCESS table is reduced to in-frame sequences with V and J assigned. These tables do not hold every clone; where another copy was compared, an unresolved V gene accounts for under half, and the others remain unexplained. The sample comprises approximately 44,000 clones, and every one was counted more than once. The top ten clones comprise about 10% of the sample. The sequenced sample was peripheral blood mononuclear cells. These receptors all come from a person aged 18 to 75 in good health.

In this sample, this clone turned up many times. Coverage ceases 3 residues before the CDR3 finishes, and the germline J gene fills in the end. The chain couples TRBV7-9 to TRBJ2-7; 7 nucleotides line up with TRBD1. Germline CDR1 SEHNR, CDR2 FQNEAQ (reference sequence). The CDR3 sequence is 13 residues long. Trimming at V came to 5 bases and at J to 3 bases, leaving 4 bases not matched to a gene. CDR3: CASSPGQYYEQYF. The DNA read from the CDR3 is TGTGCCAGCAGCCCGGGACAGTACTACGAG.

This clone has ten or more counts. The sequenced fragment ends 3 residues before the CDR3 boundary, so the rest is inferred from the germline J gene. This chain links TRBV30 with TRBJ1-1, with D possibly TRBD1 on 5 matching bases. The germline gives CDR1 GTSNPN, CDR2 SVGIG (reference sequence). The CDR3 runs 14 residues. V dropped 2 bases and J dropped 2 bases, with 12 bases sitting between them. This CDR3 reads CAWSPDRINTEAFF. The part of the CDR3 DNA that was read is TGTGCCTGGAGTCCTGACAGAATAAACACTGAA.

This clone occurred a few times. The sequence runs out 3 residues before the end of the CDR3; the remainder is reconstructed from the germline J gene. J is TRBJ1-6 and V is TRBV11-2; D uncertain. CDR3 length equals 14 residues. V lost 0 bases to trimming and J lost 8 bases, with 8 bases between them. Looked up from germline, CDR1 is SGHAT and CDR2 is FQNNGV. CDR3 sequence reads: CASSLEVRDSPLHF. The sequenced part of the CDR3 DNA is TGTGCCAGCAGCTTAGAAGTGCGGGATTCACCC. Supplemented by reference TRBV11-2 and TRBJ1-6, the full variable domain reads EAGVAQSPRYKIIEKRQSVAFWCNPISGHATLYWYQQILGQGPKLLIQFQNNGVVDDSQLPKDRFSAERLKGVDSTLKIQPAKLEDSAVYLCASSLEVRDSPLHFGNGTRLTVT.

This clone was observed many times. This CDR3 reads CSARDGRGGTEAFF. The covered CDR3 bases are TGCAGTGCTAGAGATGGGCGCGGGGGAACTGAA. This chain uses TRBV20-1 with TRBJ1-1, with D perhaps matching TRBD1 (5 bases). The DNA ends 3 residues before the CDR3 does, and the rest of the CDR3 is filled in from the germline J gene. V was clipped by 0 bases and J by 5 bases, with 13 bases between them. Germline V gene data show CDR1 as DFQATT and CDR2 as SNEGSKA (reference sequence). The CDR3 totals 14 residues.

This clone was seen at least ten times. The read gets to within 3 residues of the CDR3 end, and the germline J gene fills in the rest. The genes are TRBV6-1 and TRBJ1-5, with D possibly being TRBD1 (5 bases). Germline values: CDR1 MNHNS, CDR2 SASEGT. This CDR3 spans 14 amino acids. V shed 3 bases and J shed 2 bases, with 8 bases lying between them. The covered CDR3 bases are TGTGCCAGCAGTGAGGGGGGGGGCAATCAGCCC. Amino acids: CASSEGGGNQP. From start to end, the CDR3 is CASSEGGGNQPQHF.

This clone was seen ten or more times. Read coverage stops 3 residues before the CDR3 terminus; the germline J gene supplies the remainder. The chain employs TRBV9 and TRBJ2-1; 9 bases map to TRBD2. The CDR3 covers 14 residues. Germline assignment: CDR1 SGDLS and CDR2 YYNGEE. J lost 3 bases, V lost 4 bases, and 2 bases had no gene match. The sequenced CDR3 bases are TGTGCCAGCAGCCCTAGCGGGAACTACAATGAG. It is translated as CASSPSGNYNE. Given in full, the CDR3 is CASSPSGNYNEQFF.

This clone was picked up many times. CDR3 sequence reads: CASSGRGGNEQFF. CDR3 bases read: TGTGCCAGCAGTGGAAGGGGAGGCAATGAG. This chain connects TRBV6-1 to TRBJ2-1, with a tentative D call TRBD2 (6 bases). The read comes to an end 3 residues before the CDR3 does, leaving the germline J gene to fill in the end. The germline V and J ends were trimmed by 4 bases and 6 bases, with 10 bases remaining between them. Germline-derived CDR1 and CDR2 are MNHNS and SASEGT. CDR3 size: 13 residues.

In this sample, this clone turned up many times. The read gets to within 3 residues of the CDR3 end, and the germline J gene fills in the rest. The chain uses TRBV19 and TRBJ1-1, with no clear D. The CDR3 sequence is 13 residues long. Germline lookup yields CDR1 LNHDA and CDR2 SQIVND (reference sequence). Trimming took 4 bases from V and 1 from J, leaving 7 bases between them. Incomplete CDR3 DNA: TGTGCCAGTAGTAGGAACAGGAACACTGAA. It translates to CASSRNRNTE. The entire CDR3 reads CASSRNRNTEAFF.

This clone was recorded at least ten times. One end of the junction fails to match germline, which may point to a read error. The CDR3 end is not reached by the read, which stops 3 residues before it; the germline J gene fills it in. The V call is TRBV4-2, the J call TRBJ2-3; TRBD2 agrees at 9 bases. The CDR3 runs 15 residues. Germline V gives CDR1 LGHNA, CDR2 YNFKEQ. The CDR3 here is CASSQARGGADTQYF. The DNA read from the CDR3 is TGCGCCAGCAGCCAAGCGCGGGGGGGCGCAGATACG.

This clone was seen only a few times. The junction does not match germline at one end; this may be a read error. The covered CDR3 bases are TGTGCCAGCTCACCACCGTGCGGGGGGAACACGGAA. Amino acids: CASSPPCGGNTE. The CDR3 in its entirety is CASSPPCGGNTEAFF. The J gene is TRBJ1-1, the V gene TRBV18, with D possibly TRBD1 on 5 matching bases. The read is 3 residues too short to cover the CDR3 end, so that end is filled in from the germline J gene. The CDR3 contains 15 residues. CDR1 is KGHSH and CDR2 is LQKENI in the germline V gene.

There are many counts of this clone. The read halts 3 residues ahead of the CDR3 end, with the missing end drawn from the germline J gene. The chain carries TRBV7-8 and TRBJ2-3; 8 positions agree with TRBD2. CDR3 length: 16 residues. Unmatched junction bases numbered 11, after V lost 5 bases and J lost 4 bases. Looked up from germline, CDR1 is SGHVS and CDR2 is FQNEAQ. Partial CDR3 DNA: TGTGCCAGCAGCCCACCTGGGGTCGGGGGGGCAGATACG. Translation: CASSPPGVGGADT. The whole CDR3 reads CASSPPGVGGADTQYF.

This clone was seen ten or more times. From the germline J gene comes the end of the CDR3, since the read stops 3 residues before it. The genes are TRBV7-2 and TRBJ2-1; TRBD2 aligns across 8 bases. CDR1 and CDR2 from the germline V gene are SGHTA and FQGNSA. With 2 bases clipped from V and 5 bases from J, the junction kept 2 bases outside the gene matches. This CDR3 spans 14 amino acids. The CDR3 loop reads CASSLRAGDNEQFF. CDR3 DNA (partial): TGTGCCAGCAGCTTACGAGCGGGAGACAATGAG.

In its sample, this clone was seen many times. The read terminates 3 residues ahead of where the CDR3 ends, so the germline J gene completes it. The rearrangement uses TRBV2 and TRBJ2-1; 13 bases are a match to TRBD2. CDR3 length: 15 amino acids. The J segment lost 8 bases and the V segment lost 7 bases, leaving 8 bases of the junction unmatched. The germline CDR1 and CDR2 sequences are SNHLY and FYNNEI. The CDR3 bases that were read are TGTGCCAGCATTTCTGTTGGACTAGCGGGAGATGAG. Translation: CASISVGLAGDE. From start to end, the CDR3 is CASISVGLAGDEQFF.

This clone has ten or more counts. The DNA read from the CDR3 is TGTGCCAGCAGCTTAAGGGTGGCAGGGTACGGC. Its translation: CASSLRVAGYG. The whole CDR3 protein reads CASSLRVAGYGYTF. The genes are TRBV5-4 and TRBJ1-2; D is possibly TRBD1 (5 bases). The CDR3 goes on 3 residues after the read ends, and that part is filled in from the germline J gene. The CDR3 sequence is 14 residues long. CDR1 and CDR2 (germline): SGHNT, YYREEE (reference sequence).

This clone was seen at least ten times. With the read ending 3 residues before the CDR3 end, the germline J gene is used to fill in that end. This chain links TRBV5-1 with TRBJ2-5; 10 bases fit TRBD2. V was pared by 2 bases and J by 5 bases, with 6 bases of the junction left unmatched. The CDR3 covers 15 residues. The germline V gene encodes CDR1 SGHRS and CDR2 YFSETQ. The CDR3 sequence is CASSFLAGDSETQYF. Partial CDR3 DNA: TGCGCCAGCAGCTTCCTAGCGGGAGATTCGGAGACC.

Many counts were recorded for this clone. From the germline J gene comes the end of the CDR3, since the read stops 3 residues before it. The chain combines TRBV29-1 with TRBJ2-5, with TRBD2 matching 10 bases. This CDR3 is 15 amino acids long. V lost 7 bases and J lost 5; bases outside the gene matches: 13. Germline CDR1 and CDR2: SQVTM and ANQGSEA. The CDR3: CSAALAGVLGETQYF. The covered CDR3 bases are TGCAGCGCTGCGCTAGCGGGGGTGCTGGGGGAGACC.

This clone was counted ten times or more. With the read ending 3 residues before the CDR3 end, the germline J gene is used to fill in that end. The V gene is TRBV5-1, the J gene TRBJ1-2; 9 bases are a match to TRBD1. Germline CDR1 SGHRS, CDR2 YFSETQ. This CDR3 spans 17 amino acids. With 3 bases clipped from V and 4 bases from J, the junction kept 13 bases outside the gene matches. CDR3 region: CASSSDPGTGGGYGYTF. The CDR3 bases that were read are TGCGCCAGCAGCTCCGACCCGGGTACAGGGGGCGGCTATGGC.

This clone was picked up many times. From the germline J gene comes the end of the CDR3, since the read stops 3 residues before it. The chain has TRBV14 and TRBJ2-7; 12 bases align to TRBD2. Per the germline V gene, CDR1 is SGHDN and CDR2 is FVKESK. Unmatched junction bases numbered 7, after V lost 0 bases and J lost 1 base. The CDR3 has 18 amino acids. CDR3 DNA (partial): TGTGCCAGCAGCCAAGATAGTTGGGGACTAGCGGGTTCCTACGAG. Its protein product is CASSQDSWGLAGSYE. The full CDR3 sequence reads CASSQDSWGLAGSYEQYF. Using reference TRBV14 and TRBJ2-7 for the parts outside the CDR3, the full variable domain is EAGVTQFPSHSVIEKGQTVTLRCDPISGHDNLYWYRRVMGKEIKFLLHFVKESKQDESGMPNNRFLAERTGGTYSTLKVQPAELEDSGVYFCASSQDSWGLAGSYEQYFGPGTRLTVT.

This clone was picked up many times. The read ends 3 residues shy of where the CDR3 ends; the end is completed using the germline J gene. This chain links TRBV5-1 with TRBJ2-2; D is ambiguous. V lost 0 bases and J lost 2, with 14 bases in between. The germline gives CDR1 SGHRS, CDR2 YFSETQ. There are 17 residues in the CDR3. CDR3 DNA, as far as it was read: TGCGCCAGCAGCTTGGGTGTAGGGCTCTCAAACACCGGGGAG. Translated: CASSLGVGLSNTGE. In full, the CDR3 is CASSLGVGLSNTGELFF.

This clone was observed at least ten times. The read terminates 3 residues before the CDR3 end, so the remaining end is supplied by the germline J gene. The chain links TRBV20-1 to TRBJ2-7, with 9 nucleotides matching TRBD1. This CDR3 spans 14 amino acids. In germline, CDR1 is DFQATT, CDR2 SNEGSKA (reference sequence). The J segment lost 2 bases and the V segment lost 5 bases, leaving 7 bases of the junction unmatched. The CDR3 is CSALGTGFTYEQYF. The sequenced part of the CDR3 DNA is TGCAGTGCTCTCGGGACAGGGTTCACCTACGAG.

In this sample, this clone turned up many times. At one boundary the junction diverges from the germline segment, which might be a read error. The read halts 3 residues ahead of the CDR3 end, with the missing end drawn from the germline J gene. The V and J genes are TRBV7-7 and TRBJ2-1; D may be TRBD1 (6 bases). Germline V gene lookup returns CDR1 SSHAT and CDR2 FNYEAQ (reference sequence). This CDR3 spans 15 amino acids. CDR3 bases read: TGTGCTAGCAAACCCATTACAGGGTTTTCCAATGAG. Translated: CASKPITGFSNE. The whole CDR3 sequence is CASKPITGFSNEQFF.

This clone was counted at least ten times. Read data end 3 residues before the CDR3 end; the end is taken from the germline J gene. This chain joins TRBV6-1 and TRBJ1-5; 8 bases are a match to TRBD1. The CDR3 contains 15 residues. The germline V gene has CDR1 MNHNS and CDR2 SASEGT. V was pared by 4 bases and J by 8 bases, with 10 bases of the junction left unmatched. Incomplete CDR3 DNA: TGTGCCAGCAGTGGCTGGACAGGGAGTAGCGAGCCC. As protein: CASSGWTGSSEP. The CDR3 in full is CASSGWTGSSEPQHF.

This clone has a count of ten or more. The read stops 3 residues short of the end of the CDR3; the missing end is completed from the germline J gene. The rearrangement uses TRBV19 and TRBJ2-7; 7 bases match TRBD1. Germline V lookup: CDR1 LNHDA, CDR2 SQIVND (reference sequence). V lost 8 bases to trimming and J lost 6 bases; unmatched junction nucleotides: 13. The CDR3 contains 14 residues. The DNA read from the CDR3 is TGTGCCAGTGGGCGACAGGGCGATGAGGGCGAG. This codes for CASGRQGDEGE. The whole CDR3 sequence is CASGRQGDEGEQYF.

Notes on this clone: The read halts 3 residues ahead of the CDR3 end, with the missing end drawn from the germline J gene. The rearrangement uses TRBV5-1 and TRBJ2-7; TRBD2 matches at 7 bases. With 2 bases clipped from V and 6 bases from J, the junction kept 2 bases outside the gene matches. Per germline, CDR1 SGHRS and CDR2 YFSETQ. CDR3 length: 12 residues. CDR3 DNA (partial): TGCGCCAGCAGCTTAGGGGAGGGCGAG. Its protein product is CASSLGEGE. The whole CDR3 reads CASSLGEGEQYF.